Listed here are 3 T cell receptor beta chains from one sample, sequenced in a study of blood T cell repertoires in COVID-19. Here immunoSEQ multiplex PCR was the method, and the copy in TCRdb shows in-frame clones only, minus some. The sample lists 250,000 or so clones, about four fifths occurring once. What was sequenced was peripheral blood. These receptors came from a man aged 50 or older with acute or convalescent COVID-19.

The J gene is TRBJ1-4, the V gene TRBV3-1 (or the pseudogene TRBV3-2); no reliable D call. V lost 1 base and J lost 8, with 14 bases in between. There are 15 residues in the CDR3. Germline V lookup: CDR1 LGHDT, CDR2 YNNKEL (reference sequence). For the CDR3, the DNA is TGTGCCAGCAGCCAAGGGGTCTACCTCGGGGAAAAACTGTTTTTT. Its protein product is CASSQGVYLGEKLFF.

The chain combines TRBV6-5 with TRBJ2-3; TRBD2 agrees at 8 bases. V trimming: 0 bases; J trimming: 5 bases; junction bases outside the gene matches: 4. The germline V gene has CDR1 MNHEY and CDR2 SVGAGI. The CDR3 runs to 15 residues. For the CDR3, the DNA is TGTGCCAGCAGTTACTCCCCTCGGGGGGGAGATACGCAGTATTTT. Its translation is CASSYSPRGGDTQYF.

The V and J genes are TRBV4-1 and TRBJ1-5; D remains ambiguous. The CDR3 is 16 amino acids. Germline V lookup: CDR1 MGHRA, CDR2 YSYEKL. Between the trimmed V and J ends, which lost 1 base and 4 bases, there was a span of 14 bases. CDR3 DNA: TGCGCCAGCAGCCAAGTTTCGGTTATAAAAAATCAGCCCCAGCATTTT. This codes for CASSQVSVIKNQPQHF.